The clone carrying this T cell receptor beta chain was observed a handful of times. This specimen comes from a study of blood T cell repertoires in COVID-19. In the study overall: Specimens from acute and convalescent COVID-19 originated in the United States, Italy and Spain.

Data came from immunoSEQ multiplex PCR; TCRdb stores just in-frame clones and leaves some out. The sample lists about 250,000 clones, under 90% occurring once. Germline values: CDR1 SNHLY, CDR2 FYNNEI. This CDR3 spans 12 amino acids. Trimming removed 4 bases from V and 7 bases from J, with 11 bases in between. Resolution of symptoms, clearance, or two negative PCRs was present in recovered Cohort 3 donors. This sequence originates from a young man who had recovered from COVID-19. The sequencing sample was made of PBMCs or T cells enriched from blood (not recorded which). The V gene is TRBV2, the J gene TRBJ2-7; D is possibly TRBD2 (6 bases). This chain's CDR3 is CASSARGKEQYF. Written as DNA, the CDR3 is TGTGCCAGCAGTGCGCGGGGAAAGGAGCAGTACTTC.